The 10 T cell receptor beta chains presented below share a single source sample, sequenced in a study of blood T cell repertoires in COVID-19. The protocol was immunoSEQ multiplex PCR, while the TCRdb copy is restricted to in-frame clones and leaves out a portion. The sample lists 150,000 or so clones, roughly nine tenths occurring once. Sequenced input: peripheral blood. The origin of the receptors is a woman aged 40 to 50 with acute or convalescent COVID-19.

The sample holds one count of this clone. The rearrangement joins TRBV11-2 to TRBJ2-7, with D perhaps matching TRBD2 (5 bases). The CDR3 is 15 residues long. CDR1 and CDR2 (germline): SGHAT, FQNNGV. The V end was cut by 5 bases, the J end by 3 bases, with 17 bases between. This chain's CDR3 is CASSTTGLAFYEQYF. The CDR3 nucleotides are TGTGCCAGCAGCACTACGGGGTTGGCATTCTACGAGCAGTACTTC.

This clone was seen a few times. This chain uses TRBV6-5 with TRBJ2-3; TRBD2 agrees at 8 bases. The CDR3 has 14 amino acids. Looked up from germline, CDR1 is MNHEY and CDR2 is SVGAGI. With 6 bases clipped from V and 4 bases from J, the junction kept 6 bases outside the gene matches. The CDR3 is CASRPPGGADTQYF. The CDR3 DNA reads TGTGCCAGCAGACCCCCCGGGGGGGCAGATACGCAGTATTTT.

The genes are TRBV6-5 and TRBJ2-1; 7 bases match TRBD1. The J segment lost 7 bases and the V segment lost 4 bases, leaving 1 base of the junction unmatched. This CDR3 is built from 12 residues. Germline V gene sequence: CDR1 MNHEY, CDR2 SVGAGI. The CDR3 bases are TGTGCCAGCAGTTCCAGGGGGAATGAGCAGTTCTTC. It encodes CASSSRGNEQFF.

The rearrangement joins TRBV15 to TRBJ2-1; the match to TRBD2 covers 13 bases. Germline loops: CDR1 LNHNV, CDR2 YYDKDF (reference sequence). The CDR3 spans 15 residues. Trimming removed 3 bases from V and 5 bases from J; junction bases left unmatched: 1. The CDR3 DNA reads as TGTGCCACCAGCAGGGGACTAGCGGGGAACAATGAGCAGTTCTTC. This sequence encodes CATSRGLAGNNEQFF.

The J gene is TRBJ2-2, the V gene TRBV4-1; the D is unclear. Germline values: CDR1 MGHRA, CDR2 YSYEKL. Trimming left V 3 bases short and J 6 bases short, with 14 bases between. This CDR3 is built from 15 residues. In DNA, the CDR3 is TGCGCCAGCAGCCAGGTAGAAATTTTTCCCGGGGAGCTGTTTTTT. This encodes CASSQVEIFPGELFF.

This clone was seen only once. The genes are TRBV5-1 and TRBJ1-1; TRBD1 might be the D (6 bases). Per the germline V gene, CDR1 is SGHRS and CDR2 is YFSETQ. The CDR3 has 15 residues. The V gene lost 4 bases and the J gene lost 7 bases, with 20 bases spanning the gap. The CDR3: CASSPYAGGDIEAFF. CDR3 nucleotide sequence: TGCGCCAGCAGCCCCTATGCCGGGGGGGACATTGAAGCTTTCTTT.

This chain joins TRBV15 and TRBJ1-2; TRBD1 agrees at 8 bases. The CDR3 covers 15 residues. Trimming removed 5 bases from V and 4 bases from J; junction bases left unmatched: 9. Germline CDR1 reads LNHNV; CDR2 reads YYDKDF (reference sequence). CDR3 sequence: CATSLAAGGPYGYTF. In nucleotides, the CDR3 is TGTGCCACCAGCCTTGCGGCAGGGGGCCCCTATGGCTACACCTTC. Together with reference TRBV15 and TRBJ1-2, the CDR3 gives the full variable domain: DAMVIQNPRYQVTQFGKPVTLSCSQTLNHNVMYWYQQKSSQAPKLLFHYYDKDFNNEADTPDNFQSRRPNTSFCFLDIRSPGLGDTAMYLCATSLAAGGPYGYTFGSGTRLTVV.

CDR3 sequence reads: CASSKYGTVYEQYF. The CDR3 bases are TGTGCCAGCAGCAAATACGGGACAGTCTACGAGCAGTACTTC. The V call is TRBV28, the J call TRBJ2-7; 7 bases are a match to TRBD1. The junction had 8 bases not matched to a gene; V was cut back by 6 bases and J by 3 bases. The CDR3 length is 14 residues. Germline-derived CDR1 and CDR2 are MDHEN and SYDVKM. The full variable domain, its missing parts supplied by reference TRBV28 and TRBJ2-7, is DVKVTQSSRYLVKRTGEKVFLECVQDMDHENMFWYRQDPGLGLRLIYFSYDVKMKEKGDIPEGYSVSREKKERFSLILESASTNQTSMYLCASSKYGTVYEQYFGPGTRLTVT.

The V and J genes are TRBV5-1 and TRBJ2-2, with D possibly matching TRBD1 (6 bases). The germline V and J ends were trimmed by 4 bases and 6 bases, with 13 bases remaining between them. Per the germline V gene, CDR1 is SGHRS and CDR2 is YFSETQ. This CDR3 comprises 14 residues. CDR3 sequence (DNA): TGCGCCAGCAGCGCCCGGACAGACGCCGGGGAGCTGTTTTTT. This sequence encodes CASSARTDAGELFF.

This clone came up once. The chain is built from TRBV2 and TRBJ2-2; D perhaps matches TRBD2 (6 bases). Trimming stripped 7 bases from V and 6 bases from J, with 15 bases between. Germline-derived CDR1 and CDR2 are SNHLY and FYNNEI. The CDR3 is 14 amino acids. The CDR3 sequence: CASTEGLRAGELFF. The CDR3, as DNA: TGTGCCAGCACGGAGGGGCTCAGGGCCGGGGAGCTGTTTTTT.